Shown below are 28 T cell receptor beta chains from a single sample sequenced in a study of CD8+CD57+ T cells in acquired aplastic anemia. Individuals selected for sequencing had exhibited CD8+CD57+ cell expansion on flow cytometry. Genomic DNA acted as the template from which TCR beta VDJ combination and CDR3 sequence profiling were carried out. MiXCR was run by TCRdb on the reads, yielding one entry per CDR3 protein. The data show about 160,000 distinct CDR3 sequences, with over 55% seen just once and 35% to 60% held by the top ten. The specimen was sorted CD4+, CD8+, or CD8+CD57+ T cells (not recorded which) from PBMCs. These receptors were taken from a human donor with aplastic anemia.

This chain joins TRBV7-8 and TRBJ1-1; TRBD1 is a possible D gene (5 bases). The CDR3 covers 13 residues. Germline CDR1 and CDR2: SGHVS and FQNEAQ. The germline V and J ends were trimmed by 3 bases and 4 bases, with 9 bases remaining between them. The CDR3 here is CASSFGGPTEAFF. Here the CDR3 DNA reads TGTGCCAGCAGCTTCGGGGGTCCCACTGAAGCTTTCTTT. Full variable domain (remainder filled in from reference TRBV7-8 and TRBJ1-1): GAGVSQSPRYKVAKRGQDVALRCDPISGHVSLFWYQQALGQGPEFLTYFQNEAQLDKSGLPSDRFFAERPEGSVSTLKIQRTQQEDSAVYLCASSFGGPTEAFFGQGTRLTVV.

This clonotype was seen a few times. This chain links TRBV19 with TRBJ2-5; 9 nucleotides align to TRBD1. This CDR3 region has 13 residues. Germline values: CDR1 LNHDA, CDR2 SQIVND (reference sequence). Trimming took 5 bases from V and 9 from J; bases not matched to a gene: 7. CDR3 in amino acids: CASSSGQGTPQYF. CDR3 coding DNA: TGTGCCAGTAGTTCGGGACAGGGTACCCCCCAGTACTTC.

J is TRBJ2-3 and V is TRBV6-4, with TRBD2 identical over 7 bases. The CDR3 is 15 residues long. Germline V lookup: CDR1 MRHNA, CDR2 SNTAGT. Trimming at V came to 6 bases and at J to 1 base, leaving 7 bases not matched to a gene. The DNA for the CDR3 is TGTGCCAGCAGCCATACTAGCGACGGCACAGATACGCAGTATTTT. Encoded protein: CASSHTSDGTDTQYF.

J is TRBJ2-7 and V is TRBV10-3, with TRBD2 identical over 9 bases. The closer fit of TRBJ2-1 to the DNA end suggests the J call may be wrong. This CDR3 comprises 14 residues. Germline V gene lookup returns CDR1 ENHRY and CDR2 SYGVKD. This CDR3 is CAIRGGAGGDEQFF. CDR3 nucleotides: TGTGCCATCAGGGGCGGAGCGGGGGGAGATGAGCAGTTCTTC.

This rearrangement joins TRBV7-9 to TRBJ1-3, with D possibly matching TRBD1 (6 bases). This CDR3 spans 17 amino acids. Germline V gene sequence: CDR1 SEHNR, CDR2 FQNEAQ (reference sequence). V was trimmed by 5 bases and J by 4 bases, leaving 21 bases between them. The CDR3 DNA is TGTGCCAGCAGCCTCCGACAGGCCACTCGACTCGGAAACACCATATATTTT. It codes for CASSLRQATRLGNTIYF.

This clonotype has at least ten counts. V usage is TRBV12-3 or TRBV12-4 and J usage is TRBJ2-1; the D is unclear. The V and J ends lost 4 bases and 7 bases respectively, with 11 bases between them. CDR3 length: 13 residues. Here the CDR3 DNA reads TGTGCCAGCAGTTGGGGAATATGGAATGAGCAGTTCTTC. It codes for CASSWGIWNEQFF.

This rearrangement joins TRBV20-1 to TRBJ2-5, with TRBD2 matching 12 bases. The CDR3 extends over 13 amino acids. CDR1 DFQATT and CDR2 SNEGSKA come from the germline V gene (reference sequence). CDR3 DNA: TGCAGCCAGACTAGCGGGGGCCAAGAGACCCAGTACTTC. Its protein is CSQTSGGQETQYF.

The genes are TRBV24-1 and TRBJ1-5; D remains ambiguous. This CDR3 is 13 amino acids long. Germline CDR1 KGHDR, CDR2 SFDVKD. The V and J ends lost 9 bases and 3 bases respectively, with 11 bases between them. In DNA form, the CDR3 reads TGTGCCACCTCGGAAGGGATCAATCAGCCCCAGCATTTT. Protein sequence: CATSEGINQPQHF.

The V and J genes are TRBV19 and TRBJ2-6, with 7 positions matching TRBD1. V lost 4 bases, J lost 0 bases, and 6 bases stayed unmatched. Looked up from germline, CDR1 is LNHDA and CDR2 is SQIVND (reference sequence). There are 17 residues in the CDR3. The chain's CDR3 is CASSTGQFFSGANVLTF. DNA of the CDR3: TGTGCCAGTAGTACGGGACAGTTTTTCTCTGGGGCCAACGTCCTGACTTTC.

The CDR3: CATSRNEGETQYF. CDR3 sequence (DNA): TGTGCCACCAGCAGGAATGAGGGCGAGACCCAGTACTTC. The rearrangement links TRBV15 to TRBJ2-5; D may be TRBD2 (5 bases). The CDR3 consists of 13 residues. V lost 3 bases and J 5 bases, leaving 10 bases between the germline ends. CDR1 and CDR2 from the germline V gene are LNHNV and YYDKDF (reference sequence).

The genes are TRBV7-9 and TRBJ2-7; D is perhaps TRBD1 (6 bases). V gave up 5 bases and J gave up 1 base, with 12 bases separating them. This CDR3 has 14 residues. CDR1 and CDR2 (germline): SEHNR, FQNEAQ (reference sequence). CDR3 residues: CASSNRGSSYEQYF. The CDR3 DNA sequence: TGTGCCAGCAGCAATAGGGGGAGTTCCTACGAGCAGTACTTC. The whole variable domain, remainder taken from reference TRBV7-9 and TRBJ2-7, is DTGVSQNPRHKITKRGQNVTFRCDPISEHNRLYWYRQTLGQGPEFLTYFQNEAQLEKSRLLSDRFSAERPKGSFSTLEIQRTEQGDSAMYLCASSNRGSSYEQYFGPGTRLTVT.

The chain joins TRBV5-4 to TRBJ1-1; 10 nucleotides match TRBD1. Germline CDR1 is SGHNT and CDR2 is YYREEE (reference sequence). The CDR3 is made up of 13 amino acids. The J segment lost 6 bases and the V segment lost 5 bases, leaving 4 bases of the junction unmatched. CDR3 sequence reads: CASSLTGGAEAFF. DNA for the CDR3: TGTGCCAGCAGTCTGACAGGGGGCGCTGAAGCTTTCTTT.

The sample holds a few counts of this clonotype. The gene calls are TRBV12-3 or TRBV12-4 and TRBJ2-6; no clear D. This CDR3 contains 20 residues. Deletions cut 3 bases from V and 0 bases from J, with 21 bases between. The CDR3 sequence: CASSFYAPFLPDSGANVLTF. The CDR3, as DNA: TGTGCCAGCAGTTTTTACGCACCATTCCTGCCCGACTCTGGGGCCAACGTCCTGACTTTC.

Only a few counts were recorded for this clonotype. J is TRBJ1-1 and V is TRBV7-3; tentatively, D is TRBD1 (5 bases). The CDR3 extends over 13 amino acids. Germline V gene data show CDR1 as SGHTA and CDR2 as FQGTGA. The V and J ends lost 1 base and 6 bases respectively, with 9 bases between them. The DNA of the CDR3 is TGTGCCAGCAGCTTAAGACCGACAGCTGAAGCTTTCTTT. This sequence encodes CASSLRPTAEAFF. The whole variable domain, remainder taken from reference TRBV7-3 and TRBJ1-1, is GAGVSQTPSNKVTEKGKYVELRCDPISGHTALYWYRQSLGQGPEFLIYFQGTGAADDSGLPNDRFFAVRPEGSVSTLKIQRTERGDSAVYLCASSLRPTAEAFFGQGTRLTVV.

The chain links TRBV10-3 to TRBJ1-2; no definite D call. The CDR3 is 13 residues long. Deletions cut 0 bases from V and 5 bases from J, with 7 bases between. Germline loops: CDR1 ENHRY, CDR2 SYGVKD. The CDR3 DNA sequence: TGTGCCATCAGTGAGTCGTTGCAGTATGGCTACACCTTC. The encoded protein is CAISESLQYGYTF.

This sequence joins TRBV2 and TRBJ2-3, with TRBD1 identical over 10 bases. CDR1 and CDR2 from the germline V gene are SNHLY and FYNNEI. The CDR3 is 15 residues long. V lost 6 bases, J lost 3 bases, and 6 bases stayed unmatched. The CDR3 reads CASSLGTGVTDTQYF. DNA of the CDR3: TGTGCCAGCAGCCTCGGGACAGGGGTGACAGATACGCAGTATTTT.

This clonotype showed up just once. The rearrangement joins TRBV2 to TRBJ2-2; TRBD1 agrees at 7 bases. The germline gives CDR1 SNHLY, CDR2 FYNNEI. This CDR3 region has 15 residues. V gave up 5 bases and J gave up 4 bases; unmatched junction bases: 7. This CDR3 reads CASSRQGLVTGELFF. CDR3 DNA: TGTGCCAGCAGTAGACAGGGATTAGTCACCGGGGAGCTGTTTTTT.

This chain joins TRBV19 and TRBJ1-6; tentatively, D is TRBD1 (5 bases). The V end was cut by 5 bases, the J end by 6 bases, with 11 bases between. This CDR3 spans 14 amino acids. Germline loops: CDR1 LNHDA, CDR2 SQIVND (reference sequence). Here the CDR3 DNA reads TGTGCCAGTAGTGTGGCAGGGAGTAATTCACCCCTCCACTTT. Encoded protein: CASSVAGSNSPLHF.

In its sample, this clonotype ranks as medium-sized (0.01 to 0.1%). V gene TRBV9 combines with J gene TRBJ2-5, with unresolved D. The CDR3 spans 15 residues. The V and J ends lost 0 bases and 2 bases respectively, with 11 bases between them. Germline-derived CDR1 and CDR2 are SGDLS and YYNGEE. This CDR3 is CASSVGDFMQETQYF. The CDR3 bases are TGTGCCAGCAGCGTAGGAGACTTTATGCAAGAGACCCAGTACTTC.

The chain uses TRBV20-1 and TRBJ2-3; D perhaps matches TRBD2 (6 bases). The germline CDR1 and CDR2 sequences are DFQATT and SNEGSKA (reference sequence). V lost 1 base and J lost 0, with 8 bases in between. This CDR3 has 14 residues. CDR3 bases: TGCAGTGCTAGAGTTAGCGGCAGCACAGATACGCAGTATTTT. Its translation is CSARVSGSTDTQYF.

This chain links TRBV19 with TRBJ2-1, with 8 bases lining up with TRBD2. The CDR3 is made up of 15 amino acids. Germline V gene sequence: CDR1 LNHDA, CDR2 SQIVND (reference sequence). Unmatched junction bases numbered 7, after V lost 1 base and J lost 8 bases. DNA for the CDR3: TGTGCCAGTAGTATAGGGGCGGGGGGCAGGGATGAGCAGTTCTTC. Translation gives CASSIGAGGRDEQFF. Drawing the rest from reference TRBV19 and TRBJ2-1, the complete variable domain is DGGITQSPKYLFRKEGQNVTLSCEQNLNHDAMYWYRQDPGQGLRLIYYSQIVNDFQKGDIAEGYSVSREKKESFPLTVTSAQKNPTAFYLCASSIGAGGRDEQFFGPGTRLTVL.

V is TRBV20-1 and J is TRBJ2-5; 7 bases match TRBD2. The CDR3 is 13 amino acids. Looked up from germline, CDR1 is DFQATT and CDR2 is SNEGSKA (reference sequence). Unmatched junction bases numbered 8, after V lost 5 bases and J lost 5 bases. CDR3 nucleotides: TGCAGTGCTGAGATGGGGGGGTGGGAGACCCAGTACTTC. It is translated as CSAEMGGWETQYF.

This clonotype has just one count. The chain joins TRBV5-6 to TRBJ1-1, with unresolved D. This CDR3 is 15 amino acids long. V shed 7 bases and J shed 2 bases, with 18 bases lying between them. Per the germline V gene, CDR1 is SGHDT and CDR2 is YYEEEE. The CDR3 bases are TGTGCCAGCTTCCTTTGGTGGGCAAGTAACACTGAAGCTTTCTTT. This encodes CASFLWWASNTEAFF.

V and J are TRBV24-1 and TRBJ2-2; D is perhaps TRBD2 (6 bases). The CDR3 spans 15 residues. Germline CDR1 and CDR2: KGHDR and SFDVKD. The V gene lost 5 bases and the J gene lost 5 bases, with 14 bases spanning the gap. The CDR3 region has the DNA TGTGCCACCAGTGGCGGGATGGGCGTAACCGGGGAGCTGTTTTTT. Translation gives CATSGGMGVTGELFF.

This clonotype was counted a single time. The gene calls are TRBV19 and TRBJ2-1; 7 positions match TRBD1. The CDR3 sequence is 15 residues long. The germline V gene encodes CDR1 LNHDA and CDR2 SQIVND (reference sequence). Trimming cost V 6 bases and J 6 bases; bases outside gene matches: 11. The CDR3 here is CASSFSLDRFNEQFF. The CDR3 nucleotides read TGTGCCAGTAGCTTCTCGTTGGACAGGTTCAATGAGCAGTTCTTC. The variable domain in full, completed from reference TRBV19 and TRBJ2-1, reads DGGITQSPKYLFRKEGQNVTLSCEQNLNHDAMYWYRQDPGQGLRLIYYSQIVNDFQKGDIAEGYSVSREKKESFPLTVTSAQKNPTAFYLCASSFSLDRFNEQFFGPGTRLTVL.

This clonotype has a handful of counts. The chain recombines TRBV24-1 with TRBJ1-4; D is possibly TRBD1 (6 bases). This CDR3 spans 15 amino acids. Germline CDR1 and CDR2: KGHDR and SFDVKD. The germline V and J ends were trimmed by 4 bases and 7 bases, with 15 bases remaining between them. The CDR3 reads CATSDGWGRGEKLFF. In DNA, the CDR3 is TGTGCCACCAGTGACGGTTGGGGGCGCGGTGAAAAACTGTTTTTT.

The gene calls are TRBV20-1 and TRBJ2-3; 13 bases align to TRBD2. The germline gives CDR1 DFQATT, CDR2 SNEGSKA (reference sequence). This CDR3 has 18 residues. Germline trimming cut 0 bases from V and 2 bases from J; bases unmatched to any gene: 8. CDR3: CSARDLLAGGDTTDTQYF. For the CDR3, the DNA is TGCAGTGCTAGAGATCTACTAGCGGGGGGGGACACCACAGATACGCAGTATTTT.

In its sample, this clonotype ranks as medium-sized (0.01 to 0.1%). As DNA, the CDR3 is TGCAGTGCTCTAACTCCTCCGAGGGGGGACCAGTACTTC. Amino acid sequence: CSALTPPRGDQYF. This chain links TRBV20-1 with TRBJ2-5; D tentatively fits TRBD1 or TRBD2 (6 bases each). Germline V lookup: CDR1 DFQATT, CDR2 SNEGSKA (reference sequence). Trimming pared 5 bases from V and 10 bases from J, leaving 20 bases between. The CDR3 loop spans 13 amino acids.